This T cell receptor (beta chain) was retrieved from a study of T-cell reconstitution after alpha-beta-depleted transplantation in children. The CDR3 consists of 14 residues. Germline V CDR1 and CDR2: MDHEN, SYDVKM. Deletions cut 2 bases from V and 5 bases from J, with 12 bases between. There are a few counts of this clonotype. Library preparation (for TCRbeta) was performed with unique molecular identifiers. TCRdb re-analysed the PCR reads in MiXCR, keeping a single row per CDR3 protein. The profile shows around 400,000 distinct CDR3 sequences, 20% of them singletons. V and J are TRBV28 and TRBJ2-5; no definite D call. The sequences come from PBMCs from the stem cell graft donor, collected from the stem cell graft. This TCR was sampled from a human donor who donated a stem cell graft to a child with acute myeloid leukemia. The CDR3 loop is CASSLLVPGETQYF. In DNA, the CDR3 is TGTGCCAGCAGTTTACTTGTCCCCGGCGAGACCCAGTACTTC.